This T cell receptor beta chain was recorded in a study of cytomegalovirus exposure and HLA in healthy donors (dated by TCRdb to the late 2010s). Background on the whole study: In an earlier analysis of several hundred of the donors, about 260 Gb of sequence data and 117 million unique TCR beta sequences from roughly 180 million T cells were reported. Donor age, sex, ethnicity and CMV serostatus were compiled alongside the repertoire data. Of the approximately 400 genotyped donors, over 70% fell in the genetic ancestry cluster associated with self-reported Caucasian donors. A later analysis re-analyzed previously published TCR beta repertoires from 666 donors and added high-resolution HLA genotyping to study TCR occurrence patterns. An early release covering about 600 HLA-typed donors comprised around 300 gigabases of sequencing data and 65 million to 100 million unique TCR sequences. Using immunosequencing, the study profiled T cell repertoires from 500 to 800 subjects and related those repertoires to cytomegalovirus serostatus. An earlier analysis of some 500 of the donors used high-throughput TCR beta sequencing to judge whether each TCR beta V gene segment behaved as functional or pseudogenic. In the later analysis, no new phenotypic data were used to find candidate immune exposures; instead, reliance was placed on TCR beta sequences and their occurrence across donors. The study aimed to test whether cataloging public T cell receptors could reveal signatures of past pathogen exposure. All discovery cohort repertoires had been generated on a single sequencing platform. To predict cytomegalovirus infection status, the study combined high-throughput TCR immunosequencing, statistical association of individual TCRs with disease status, and machine learning. On average, roughly 250,000 unique TCR beta nucleotide sequences were sequenced per donor among roughly 430 genotyped donors of the cohort, with around 19% of those sequences being non-productive. Typing coverage differed by locus: A, B, C, DRB1 and DQB1 were typed in about 620-640 donors, DQA1 in about 550, DPA1 in around 580, and DPB1 in 400 to 490. A later genetic analysis used genome-wide SNP genotypes for about 65% of the roughly 700 donors, treating that subset as a discovery cohort. Besides the first cohort of 666 subjects, a separate validation cohort made up of around 120 different subjects was used. Roughly five DR-DQ haplotypes were treated as single units for association and clustering because of strong linkage in the cohort. HLA typing included class I and class II loci at four-digit resolution.

In total, 630 or so healthy bone marrow donors made up the cohort. Cohort members were all nominally healthy when sampled, although unrecorded immune exposures were likely present. The donor tested CMV seropositive, placing the donor among the 289 seropositive members of the cohort. Every donor gave a peripheral blood sample, and the peripheral blood mononuclear cells from that sample were used for TCR beta sequencing. Genomic DNA extraction from the blood cell samples was performed with the Qiagen DNeasy Blood Extraction Kit. Library preparation was by the immunoSEQ multiplex PCR assay. For the multiplex PCR, a mixture combining 60 forward primers for TCR Vbeta segments and 13 reverse primers for TCR Jbeta segments was used. Amplification of the CDR3 region of rearranged TCR beta genes was performed with a multiplex PCR assay on genomic DNA. The amplified TCR beta libraries were sequenced on the Illumina HiSeq System as 87-base-pair reads. In the source study's methods: A later analysis tallied 75 million to 95 million unique TCR beta chains across the 660 or so repertoires, and about 10 million of those chains were shared by two or more donors. To remove PCR and sequencing errors, raw reads were error-corrected and collapsed into unique sequences using a nearest-neighbor algorithm that merged closely related sequences. To assign V, D and J gene segments, CDR3 sequences were aligned to IMGT reference sequences. Each retained sequence needed at least a six-nucleotide match to both a V gene segment and a J gene segment. Rearrangements were called productive when the CDR3 lacked stop codons and stayed in frame with V and J; all others were non-productive. CDR3 was defined by IMGT convention, running from the second conserved V-encoded cysteine to the conserved J-encoded phenylalanine. The earlier analysis of about 610 of the donors excluded sequences that lacked an unambiguous match to a single V gene segment. An earlier analysis of a few hundred of the donors classified V segments as functional when productive rearrangements were above 56.7% and as segregating when the standard deviation between donors was above 5%. A statistical classification framework was built to diagnose cytomegalovirus status from the catalog of TCR beta chain sequences. V and J gene assignment, in a later analysis, came from comparing TCR nucleotide sequences with IMGT/GENE-DB human TR gene sequences. A later analysis assigned CDR3 sequences and most-parsimonious VDJ recombination scenarios with the TCRdist pipeline. A later analysis defined each TCR beta chain by its CDR3 amino acid sequence plus V-gene family, and excluded reads lacking a unique V-gene family. To address suspected cross-contamination and a sequencing artifact, a later analysis removed some 620 highly shared, low-generation-probability nucleotide sequences. In a later analysis, a clonal expansion index was calculated for each public chain from normalized within-repertoire ranks of inferred template counts. In a later analysis, generation probabilities were computed with a VDJ recombination model fitted to out-of-frame rearrangements, and the resulting probabilities were checked against IGoR. In a later analysis, TCR-TCR, TCR-HLA and TCR-CMV co-occurrence was scored with hypergeometric tests, and a repertoire-size bias correction was applied to TCR pairs. In a later analysis, false discovery rates were estimated by permuting HLA or CMV assignments 20 times. A later analysis grouped co-occurring TCRs with DBSCAN, adding TCRdist sequence similarity when clustering within HLA-allele-positive subsets. Repertoires with fewer than 30,000 or more than 120,000 public chains, plus five repertoires with anomalous nucleotide sharing, were excluded from co-occurrence clustering. TCRdb mirrors the immuneACCESS table, restricted to in-frame sequences. Some clones are absent from its copies; in checked studies, under half trace to an unresolved V gene, and the reason for the others is unknown. V and J calls and clone size are those listed in that table; D and trimming were worked out from the DNA. Across this sample there are around 100,000 clones, with almost 85% seen only once. The ten largest clones capture around 5.2% of the sample.

Note on this clone: Which antigen it targets is not known. Within one base of it there is no much larger clone, and no base qualities were kept.

The paper's findings and limits, for the study overall: Because counts were too low, about 18 rarely observed V segments, including chromosome 9 orphons, were left out of the earlier analysis of about 500 of the donors. Strong co-occurrence of HLA alleles, especially DR and DQ, made assigning TCR associations to individual alleles difficult. In a later analysis, TCR association rates were found to vary across HLA loci, with the most associated TCRs seen for DRB1 alleles and the fewest for HLA-C alleles. A later analysis found that HLA-associated TCR beta chains were more clonally expanded and had lower generation probabilities than equally common non-associated chains. Most TCR sequences were seen in very few donors, while some public TCRs were found in many individuals. HLA typing was unavailable for some donors at each locus, so association tests used only the typed subset. In vitro tests confirmed that three of the cytomegalovirus-associated TCR beta chains recognize cytomegalovirus antigens. In a later analysis, most CMV-associated TCR beta chains were found to appear HLA-restricted, with HLA associations seemingly driven largely by CMV exposure. The study listed approximately 160 TCR beta chains as associated with cytomegalovirus. In a later genetic analysis, fewer N-insertions in productive TCRs were reported among donors in an Asian-associated ancestry cluster than the roughly 700-donor mean. Linkage disequilibrium might explain the correlated functional status among segregating V segments, but an unknown experimental factor could not be ruled out. It was suggested by the authors that the approach could potentially be generalized to other disease states and immunological phenotypes. Presence/absence analyses assumed roughly uniform sequencing depth across donors, an assumption that may not hold. In both the original and validation cohorts, the classifier was reported to diagnose cytomegalovirus status with high specificity and sensitivity. A further reported finding was that TCR beta sequences accurately predicted the HLA-A and HLA-B alleles for most subjects in the first cohort. In a later analysis, around 17,000 TCR beta sequences were associated with specific HLA alleles at a false discovery rate of 0.05. In a later genetic analysis, a missense DCLRE1C variant was associated with V-gene and J-gene trimming of TCR beta chains, and the association was replicated in an independent cohort. This cohort had only TCR beta chains sequenced, and the lack of alpha or paired-chain data limited which features could be detected. A cluster of highly shared sequence variants was judged likely to be a technical artifact of the sequencing pipeline. In an earlier analysis of roughly 560 of the donors, most TCR beta V segments were observed in productive rearrangements about 90% or about 30% of the time, broadly matching IMGT annotations. According to a later analysis, parvovirus B19, influenza, CMV and Epstein-Barr virus appeared linked to several top co-occurrence clusters. CMV serostatus was the only immune exposure information available for the cohort.

The clonotype originates from a woman aged 18-29 years in good health and CMV-seropositive. Sequences were obtained from PBMCs.

Here the CDR3 is given as CASSWRTGLFLGTEAFF. The nucleotides are TGTGCCAGCAGTTGGAGGACAGGCCTCTTTCTGGGCACTGAAGCTTTCTTT. Recombination linked TRBV27 to TRBJ1-1; TRBD1 aligns with 7 central bases. From a lookup of the germline V gene (reference sequence), CDR1 and CDR2 are MNHEY and SMNVEV. From the cysteine through the phenylalanine, the CDR3 covers 17 amino acids. CDR3 DNA is the only sequence kept; it has 51 bases, read in frame from the first base. V trim: 4 bases; J trim: 4 bases; unmatched bases: 15.